These 25 T cell receptor beta chains share one sample of origin, sequenced in a study of T cell clonality in common variable immunodeficiency. Method: immunoSEQ multiplex PCR; TCRdb's copy keeps in-frame clones and lacks some. In total the sample includes approximately 34,000 clones, none of them seen once. Input material: peripheral blood mononuclear cells. All receptors come from a person aged 18 to 75 in good health.

In this sample, this clone turned up many times. Coverage ceases 3 residues before the CDR3 finishes, and the germline J gene fills in the end. V gene TRBV5-1 combines with J gene TRBJ2-1, with D hard to call. Germline assignment: CDR1 SGHRS and CDR2 YFSETQ. CDR3 length: 14 residues. Trimming took off 1 base at V and 4 bases at J, with 9 bases between the two ends. CDR3 DNA, as far as it was read: TGCGCCAGCAGCTTGCTACAGTCTTACAATGAG. It specifies CASSLLQSYNE. The CDR3 as a whole reads CASSLLQSYNEQFF. Filled out from reference TRBV5-1 and TRBJ2-1, the complete variable domain reads KAGVTQTPRYLIKTRGQQVTLSCSPISGHRSVSWYQQTPGQGLQFLFEYFSETQRNKGNFPGRFSGRQFSNSRSEMNVSTLELGDSALYLCASSLLQSYNEQFFGPGTRLTVL.

This clone occurred many times. The CDR3 goes on 3 residues after the read ends, and that part is filled in from the germline J gene. The J gene is TRBJ2-7, the V gene TRBV20-1; weak D call: TRBD1 (7 bases). Germline V gene sequence: CDR1 DFQATT, CDR2 SNEGSKA (reference sequence). The germline V and J ends were trimmed by 2 bases and 6 bases, with 23 bases remaining between them. The CDR3 runs 16 residues. CDR3 sequence: CSARPLRVTGRGEQYF. CDR3 bases read: TGCAGTGCTAGACCTCTTAGGGTGACAGGGCGGGGCGAG.

This clone was seen ten or more times. The CDR3 end falls 3 residues outside the read, so it is completed with the germline J gene. This chain links TRBV20-1 with TRBJ1-1; weak D call: TRBD1 (5 bases). Germline values: CDR1 DFQATT, CDR2 SNEGSKA (reference sequence). The CDR3 is made up of 12 amino acids. V lost 7 bases and J 3 bases, leaving 12 bases between the germline ends. The sequenced CDR3 bases are TGCAGTGGAAAGGGGATCGACACTGAA. Translating gives CSGKGIDTE. The CDR3 in its entirety is CSGKGIDTEAFF.

This clone was seen repeatedly, ten times or more. With the read ending 3 residues before the CDR3 end, the germline J gene is used to fill in that end. The chain couples TRBV20-1 to TRBJ2-3; D call uncertain. CDR3 size: 13 residues. Germline CDR1 DFQATT, CDR2 SNEGSKA (reference sequence). V lost 2 bases, J lost 2 bases, and 8 bases lay in between. The CDR3 spells CSARPAPTDTQYF. Partial CDR3 DNA: TGCAGTGCTAGACCCGCGCCCACAGATACG.

This clone was counted many times. From the germline J gene comes the end of the CDR3, since the read stops 3 residues before it. The chain links TRBV7-8 to TRBJ2-5; 7 bases agree with TRBD1. This CDR3 is built from 16 residues. Trimming cost V 1 base and J 7 bases; bases outside gene matches: 12. Per germline, CDR1 SGHVS and CDR2 FQNEAQ. The covered CDR3 bases are TGTGCCAGCAGCTTAGGGGTTCAGGGGGTTTCGGGGACC. Amino acids: CASSLGVQGVSGT. The CDR3 as a whole reads CASSLGVQGVSGTQYF.

This clone was seen many times. The read terminates 3 residues before the CDR3 end, so the remaining end is supplied by the germline J gene. The V gene is TRBV30, the J gene TRBJ2-2, with 10 bases fitting TRBD1. The germline gives CDR1 GTSNPN, CDR2 SVGIG (reference sequence). The CDR3 extends over 17 amino acids. CDR3 bases read: TGTGCCTGGAGTGCGGGGACAGGGGTAATGGGGAATGAAAAG. Its protein product is CAWSAGTGVMGNEK. The complete CDR3 reads CAWSAGTGVMGNEKLFF.

There are many counts of this clone. The CDR3 is cut off 3 residues early in the read; its end comes from the germline J gene. The rearrangement links TRBV20-1 to TRBJ2-7, with TRBD1 matching 7 bases. The CDR3 is 14 amino acids. The germline CDR1 and CDR2 sequences are DFQATT and SNEGSKA (reference sequence). The V and J ends lost 5 bases and 0 bases, in that order; junction bases with no gene match: 7. CDR3 amino acids: CSADRGGDSYEQYF. CDR3 DNA, as far as it was read: TGCAGTGCTGACCGAGGGGGCGACTCCTACGAG.

In its sample, this clone was seen many times. The DNA ends 3 residues before the CDR3 does, and the rest of the CDR3 is filled in from the germline J gene. The V call is TRBV7-3, the J call TRBJ2-1; D may be TRBD1 (5 bases). Germline V lookup: CDR1 SGHTA, CDR2 FQGTGA. V was shortened by 1 base and J by 8 bases, with 12 bases between the two germline ends. This CDR3 has 14 amino acids. The CDR3 DNA, read in part, is TGTGCCAGCAGCTTAATTACAGGTCCCCATGAG. This codes for CASSLITGPHE. The full CDR3 is CASSLITGPHEQFF.

This clone was detected many times. The CDR3 goes on 3 residues after the read ends, and that part is filled in from the germline J gene. V is TRBV19 and J is TRBJ1-1; TRBD1 aligns across 7 bases. This CDR3 region has 14 residues. The germline V gene encodes CDR1 LNHDA and CDR2 SQIVND (reference sequence). The part of the CDR3 DNA that was read is TGTGCTACGCGAACCGGGCAGGGGGGCGCTGAA. Translated, it gives CATRTGQGGAE. The whole CDR3 sequence is CATRTGQGGAEAFF.

This clone was observed at least ten times. The CDR3 end is not reached by the read, which stops 3 residues before it; the germline J gene fills it in. The chain uses TRBV18 and TRBJ2-5, with no clear D. This CDR3 has 13 residues. V lost 5 bases, J lost 2 bases, and 9 bases lay in between. Germline V gene data show CDR1 as KGHSH and CDR2 as LQKENI. CDR3 bases read: TGTGCCAGCTCAGGTACAAGACAAGAGACC. Amino acid sequence: CASSGTRQET. The CDR3 as a whole reads CASSGTRQETQYF. The whole variable domain, filled in from reference TRBV18 and TRBJ2-5, reads NAGVMQNPRHLVRRRGQEARLRCSPMKGHSHVYWYRQLPEEGLKFMVYLQKENIIDESGMPKERFSAEFPKEGPSILRIQQVVRGDSAAYFCASSGTRQETQYFGPGTRLLVL.

This clone was counted ten times or more. The CDR3 extends 3 residues past the end of the read, so its final part is completed from the germline J gene. V is TRBV13 and J is TRBJ2-2, with D perhaps TRBD1 (5 bases). This CDR3 comprises 13 residues. Germline V gene data show CDR1 as PRHDT and CDR2 as FYEKMQ (reference sequence). Partial CDR3 DNA: TGTGCCAGCAGCTCTCGTGGGGCCAACGTG. This sequence encodes CASSSRGANV. The whole CDR3 protein reads CASSSRGANVLFF.

This clone was detected many times. The read ends 3 residues shy of where the CDR3 ends; the end is completed using the germline J gene. The gene calls are TRBV7-2 and TRBJ2-3; 7 bases are shared with TRBD2. The CDR3 runs to 14 residues. CDR1 is SGHTA and CDR2 is FQGNSA in the germline V gene. CDR3 sequence: CASSKATSVPTQYF. Incomplete CDR3 DNA: TGTGCCAGCAGCAAGGCCACTAGCGTTCCAACG.

The CDR3 DNA, read in part, is TGTGCCAGCAGCCCCCGAACCTTACACGAG. It codes for CASSPRTLHE. In full, the CDR3 is CASSPRTLHEAFF. The rearrangement links TRBV7-9 to TRBJ1-1, with D unclear. The read falls 3 residues short of the CDR3 end, and the missing part is taken from the germline J gene. Germline CDR1 is SEHNR and CDR2 is FQNEAQ (reference sequence). The CDR3 loop spans 13 amino acids.

The sample holds many counts of this clone. A read error may produce the germline difference seen at one junction end. The read is 3 residues too short to cover the CDR3 end, so that end is filled in from the germline J gene. This sequence joins TRBV7-7 and TRBJ2-5; weak D call: TRBD2 (5 bases). This CDR3 is built from 13 residues. Germline CDR1 reads SSHAT; CDR2 reads FNYEAQ (reference sequence). Partial CDR3 DNA: TGTGCTAGCAGCACTAGGAGGCAAGAGACC. Translation gives CASSTRRQET. The entire CDR3 protein reads CASSTRRQETQYF.

This clone was counted between two and nine times. The observed sequence ends 3 residues before the CDR3 terminus, with the missing tail filled in from the germline J gene. The rearrangement uses TRBV5-1 and TRBJ2-3; 8 bases match TRBD2. Germline loops: CDR1 SGHRS, CDR2 YFSETQ. The CDR3 covers 14 residues. The DNA read from the CDR3 is TGCGCCAGCAGCTCTTCGGGGGGGTCTCAGCCG. Translating gives CASSSSGGSQP. The whole CDR3 region reads CASSSSGGSQPQYF.

This clone was observed many times. CDR3 sequence reads: CASSEYDRVTEAFF. The sequenced part of the CDR3 DNA is TGTGCCAGCAGTGAATATGACAGGGTCACTGAA. The chain uses TRBV2 and TRBJ1-1; 7 bases fit TRBD1. The read gets to within 3 residues of the CDR3 end, and the germline J gene fills in the rest. The trim removed 2 bases at V and 4 bases at J, leaving 4 bases unmatched. The CDR3 loop spans 14 amino acids. In germline, CDR1 is SNHLY, CDR2 FYNNEI.

This clone was detected ten times or more. Read coverage stops 3 residues before the CDR3 terminus; the germline J gene supplies the remainder. The V and J genes are TRBV28 and TRBJ2-7, with TRBD1 matching over 9 bases. V was clipped by 4 bases and J by 6 bases; unmatched bases: 13. Germline V gene sequence: CDR1 MDHEN, CDR2 SYDVKM. The CDR3 is 16 residues long. CDR3 region: CASSSAGTGPFGEQYF. The part of the CDR3 DNA that was read is TGTGCCAGCAGTTCCGCCGGGACAGGGCCTTTCGGCGAG.

This clone was detected many times. The read terminates 3 residues before the CDR3 end, so the remaining end is supplied by the germline J gene. V and J are TRBV2 and TRBJ2-5; D perhaps matches TRBD1 (5 bases). The CDR3 runs to 14 residues. CDR1 and CDR2 from the germline V gene are SNHLY and FYNNEI. V lost 5 bases, J lost 1 base, and 11 bases lay in between. The part of the CDR3 DNA that was read is TGTGCCAGCAGTCCCAGGGCGATCCAAGAGACC. This codes for CASSPRAIQET. The whole CDR3 sequence is CASSPRAIQETQYF.

This clone was seen a handful of times. With the read ending 3 residues before the CDR3 end, the germline J gene is used to fill in that end. V gene TRBV7-9 combines with J gene TRBJ1-2; no clear D gene. The CDR3 is 14 residues long. The germline gives CDR1 SEHNR, CDR2 FQNEAQ (reference sequence). This chain's CDR3 is CASSFLTSGREYTF. The part of the CDR3 DNA that was read is TGTGCCAGCAGCTTCCTGACTAGTGGGCGCGAA. Combining the CDR3 with reference TRBV7-9 and TRBJ1-2 gives the whole variable domain DTGVSQNPRHKITKRGQNVTFRCDPISEHNRLYWYRQTLGQGPEFLTYFQNEAQLEKSRLLSDRFSAERPKGSFSTLEIQRTEQGDSAMYLCASSFLTSGREYTFGSGTRLTVV.

This clone appeared many times. The missing CDR3 end, 3 residues past where the read stops, is filled in from the germline J gene. V is TRBV5-1 and J is TRBJ1-2, with a weak D call TRBD1 (5 bases). CDR1 is SGHRS, CDR2 YFSETQ, per germline. This CDR3 region has 14 residues. Trimming left V 2 bases short and J 2 bases short, with 10 bases between. This CDR3 reads CASSLDDRNYGYTF. Incomplete CDR3 DNA: TGCGCCAGCAGCTTAGACGACAGAAACTATGGC. Full variable domain (rest looked up from reference TRBV5-1 and TRBJ1-2): KAGVTQTPRYLIKTRGQQVTLSCSPISGHRSVSWYQQTPGQGLQFLFEYFSETQRNKGNFPGRFSGRQFSNSRSEMNVSTLELGDSALYLCASSLDDRNYGYTFGSGTRLTVV.

Regarding this clone: From the germline J gene comes the end of the CDR3, since the read stops 3 residues before it. The V and J genes are TRBV19 and TRBJ2-1; D possibly corresponds to TRBD1 (6 bases). Deletions cut 10 bases from V and 3 bases from J, with 16 bases between. CDR3 length equals 14 residues. The germline V gene encodes CDR1 LNHDA and CDR2 SQIVND (reference sequence). The CDR3 region is CAIKGDGDYNEQFF. The covered CDR3 bases are TGTGCCATAAAGGGGGACGGCGACTACAATGAG.

The CDR3 here is CASRRLEETQYF. The CDR3 bases that were read are TGTGCCAGCAGAAGGCTAGAAGAGACG. The rearrangement joins TRBV7-9 to TRBJ2-3; no clear D. The read comes to an end 3 residues before the CDR3 does, leaving the germline J gene to fill in the end. This CDR3 region has 12 residues. CDR1 SEHNR and CDR2 FQNEAQ come from the germline V gene (reference sequence). Full variable domain (missing parts from reference TRBV7-9 and TRBJ2-3): DTGVSQNPRHKITKRGQNVTFRCDPISEHNRLYWYRQTLGQGPEFLTYFQNEAQLEKSRLLSDRFSAERPKGSFSTLEIQRTEQGDSAMYLCASRRLEETQYFGPGTRLTVL.

This clone was counted many times. The CDR3 is cut off 3 residues early in the read; its end comes from the germline J gene. This chain connects TRBV20-1 to TRBJ2-1; D gene unclear. Per germline, CDR1 DFQATT and CDR2 SNEGSKA (reference sequence). Trimming removed 0 bases from V and 3 bases from J, with 15 bases in between. CDR3 length: 16 residues. CDR3 bases read: TGCAGTGCTAGAGATCTAAGACACTTTATCTACAATGAG. This encodes CSARDLRHFIYNE. The full CDR3 protein is CSARDLRHFIYNEQFF.

This clone has a handful of counts. The DNA ends 3 residues before the CDR3 does, and the rest of the CDR3 is filled in from the germline J gene. The chain employs TRBV11-2 and TRBJ2-5, with 7 nucleotides matching TRBD2. CDR1 is SGHAT, CDR2 FQNNGV, per germline. This CDR3 contains 15 residues. The J segment lost 4 bases and the V segment lost 7 bases, leaving 12 bases of the junction unmatched. This chain's CDR3 is CASTPAGGSGETQYF. CDR3 DNA, as far as it was read: TGTGCCAGCACCCCAGCGGGCGGGAGTGGAGAGACC.

This clone was observed a few times. The read ends 3 residues before the CDR3 terminus; that terminus is restored from the germline J gene. The chain is built from TRBV2 and TRBJ1-6; perhaps TRBD1 as D (5 bases). Germline-derived CDR1 and CDR2 are SNHLY and FYNNEI. This CDR3 is built from 13 residues. CDR3 DNA, as far as it was read: TGTGCCAGCAGCCAGGGACTTTTTCCCCCC. It encodes CASSQGLFPP. The entire CDR3 protein is CASSQGLFPPLHF.